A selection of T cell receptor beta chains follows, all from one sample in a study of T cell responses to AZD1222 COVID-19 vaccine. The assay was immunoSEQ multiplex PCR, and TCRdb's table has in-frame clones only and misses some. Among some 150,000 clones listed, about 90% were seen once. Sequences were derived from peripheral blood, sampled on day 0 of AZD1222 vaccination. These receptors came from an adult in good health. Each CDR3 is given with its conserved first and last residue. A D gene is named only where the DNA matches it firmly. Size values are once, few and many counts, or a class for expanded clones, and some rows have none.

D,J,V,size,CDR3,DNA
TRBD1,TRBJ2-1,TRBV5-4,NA,CASSNRQGGNNEQFF,TGTGCCAGCAGCAACCGACAGGGGGGTAACAATGAGCAGTTCTTC
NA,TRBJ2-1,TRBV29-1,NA,CSTTGENNEQFF,TGCAGCACAACCGGGGAGAACAATGAGCAGTTCTTC
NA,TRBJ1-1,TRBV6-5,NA,CASRDGDTEAFF,TGTGCCAGCAGGGACGGAGACACTGAAGCTTTCTTT
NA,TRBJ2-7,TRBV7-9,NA,CASSLGNGASEYF,TGTGCCAGCAGCTTAGGCAACGGGGCCTCGGAGTACTTC
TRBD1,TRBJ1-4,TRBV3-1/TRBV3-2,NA,CASSPGDRGTTNEKLFF,TGTGCCAGCAGCCCCGGGGACAGGGGTACAACTAATGAAAAACTGTTTTTT
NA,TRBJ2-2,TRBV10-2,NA,CASSERGAGELFF,TGCGCCAGCAGTGAGCGAGGAGCCGGGGAGCTGTTTTTT
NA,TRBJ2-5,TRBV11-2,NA,CASKVNGHRSQETQYF,TGTGCCAGCAAGGTGAACGGCCACCGATCGCAAGAGACCCAGTACTTC
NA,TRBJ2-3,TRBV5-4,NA,CASSPGDKGSTQYF,TGTGCCAGCAGCCCGGGGGATAAGGGTAGTACGCAGTATTTT
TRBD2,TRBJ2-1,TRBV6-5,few,CASSYHPSGTVEQFF,TGTGCCAGCAGTTATCACCCTAGCGGGACCGTTGAGCAGTTCTTC
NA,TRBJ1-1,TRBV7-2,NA,CASRQDQGSHTEAFF,TGTGCCAGCAGACAAGACCAGGGGAGTCACACTGAAGCTTTCTTT
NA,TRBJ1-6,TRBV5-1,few,CASSKGRDNSPLHF,TGCGCCAGCTCTAAGGGGCGAGATAATTCACCCCTCCACTTT
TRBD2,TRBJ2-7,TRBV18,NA,CASSPASGRPYEQYF,TGTGCCAGCTCACCCGCTAGCGGGCGTCCCTACGAGCAGTACTTC
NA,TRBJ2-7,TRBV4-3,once,CASSQDEFNYEQYF,TGCGCCAGCAGCCAAGATGAGTTCAACTACGAGCAGTACTTC
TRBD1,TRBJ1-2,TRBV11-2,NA,CASSLAGTGPANYGYTF,TGTGCCAGCAGCTTAGCCGGGACAGGCCCAGCTAACTATGGCTACACCTTC
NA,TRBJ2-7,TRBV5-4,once,CASSLGRGNPYEQYF,TGTGCCAGCAGCTTGGGTAGGGGCAATCCCTACGAGCAGTACTTC
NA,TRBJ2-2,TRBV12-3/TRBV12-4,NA,CASRTNTGELFF,TGTGCCAGCAGAACGAACACCGGGGAGCTGTTTTTT
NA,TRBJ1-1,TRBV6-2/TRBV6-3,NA,CASSPRAPNTEAFF,TGTGCCAGCAGTCCCAGGGCCCCGAACACTGAAGCTTTCTTT
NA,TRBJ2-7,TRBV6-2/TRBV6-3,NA,CASSLTYEQYF,TGTGCCAGCAGTCTTACCTACGAGCAGTACTTC
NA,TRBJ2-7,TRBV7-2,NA,CASSLGGQSSYEQYF,TGTGCCAGCAGCTTAGGGGGGCAGTCCTCCTACGAGCAGTACTTC
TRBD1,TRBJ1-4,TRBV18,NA,CASSPKGQGALKLFF,TGTGCCAGCTCACCGAAAGGACAGGGGGCACTTAAACTGTTTTTT
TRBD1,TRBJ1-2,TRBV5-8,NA,CASGPRQGIYGYTF,TGTGCCAGCGGCCCCCGACAGGGAATCTATGGCTACACCTTC
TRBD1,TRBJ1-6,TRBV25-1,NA,CASSPRTGNNSPLHF,TGTGCCAGCAGTCCCCGGACAGGGAATAATTCACCCCTCCACTTT
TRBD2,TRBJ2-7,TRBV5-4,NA,CASSFLGGYEQYF,TGTGCCAGCAGCTTCTTGGGAGGGTACGAGCAGTACTTC
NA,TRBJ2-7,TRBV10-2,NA,CASTLRGTGEQYF,TGCGCCAGTACCCTACGGGGTACGGGCGAGCAGTACTTC
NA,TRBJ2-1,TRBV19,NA,CASSQAGQNNEQFF,TGTGCCAGTAGCCAGGCCGGACAGAACAATGAGCAGTTCTTC
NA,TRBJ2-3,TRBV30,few,CAWSGADTQYF,TGTGCCTGGAGCGGGGCAGATACGCAGTATTTT
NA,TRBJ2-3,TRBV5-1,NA,CASSLLARGTDTQYF,TGCGCCAGCAGCTTGCTAGCCCGGGGCACAGATACGCAGTATTTT
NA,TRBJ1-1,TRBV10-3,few,CATQGLDTEAFF,TGTGCCACCCAGGGTTTGGACACTGAAGCTTTCTTT
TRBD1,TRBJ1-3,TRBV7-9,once,CASSSGQRGNTIYF,TGTGCCAGCAGCTCGGGACAGAGAGGAAACACCATATATTTT
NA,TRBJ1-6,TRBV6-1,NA,CASSERQAFIVSLHF,TGTGCCAGCAGTGAGCGACAGGCGTTTATAGTATCCCTCCACTTT
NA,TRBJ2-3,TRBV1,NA,CTSSHLRDTQYF,TGCACCAGCAGCCACCTGAGGGATACGCAGTATTTT
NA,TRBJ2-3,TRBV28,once,CASTRDGGHTDTQYF,TGTGCCAGCACCCGGGATGGGGGGCACACAGATACGCAGTATTTT
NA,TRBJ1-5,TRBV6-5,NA,CASSDGQYSNQPQHF,TGTGCCAGCAGCGACGGACAATATAGCAATCAGCCCCAGCATTTT
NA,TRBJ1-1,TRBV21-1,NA,CATKPHEAFF,TGTGCCACCAAACCACATGAAGCTTTCTTT
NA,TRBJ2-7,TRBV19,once,CASQGGEYEQYF,TGTGCCAGTCAGGGGGGGGAGTACGAGCAGTACTTC
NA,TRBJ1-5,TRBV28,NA,CASSLTGGGQPQHF,TGTGCCAGCAGTTTGACCGGGGGCGGTCAGCCCCAGCATTTT
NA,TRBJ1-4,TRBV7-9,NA,CASSPPTNEKLFF,TGTGCCAGCAGCCCCCCAACTAATGAAAAACTGTTTTTT